The clone carrying this TCR beta chain was found once. Its specificity is unknown. Investigators isolated RNA and reverse transcribed it into cDNA to act as the sequencing template. Produced via immunoSEQ multiplex PCR; TCRdb's table is partial and in-frame only. The table has 150,000 or so clones, roughly 66% seen once. Per germline, CDR1 LNHDA and CDR2 SQIVND (reference sequence). The CDR3 runs 12 residues. Trimming left V 5 bases short and J 2 bases short, with 7 bases between. The source of the sample is a study of CD8+ T cells in alopecia areata. Study-wide background: Treated patients were given oral tofacitinib, which was dosed at 5 to 10 mg twice daily.

Researchers took lesional scalp punch biopsies and peripheral blood from people who were alopecia areata patients. The study's findings and limits: In lesional scalp, particularly from alopecia totalis/universalis, clonality was higher than in normal scalp.

The rearrangement links TRBV19 to TRBJ2-7; TRBD1 might be the D (5 bases). Specimen: CD8+ T cells sorted from blood, collected at week 0. The sequence was obtained from a human donor with alopecia areata. The CDR3 region has the DNA TGTGCCAGTAGTGACAGCCCCTACGAGCAGTACTTC. This codes for CASSDSPYEQYF.